These T cell receptor beta chains were read from a single sample in a study of spatial heterogeneity in lung cancer. TCRdb redid the calling of the 5' RACE reads with MiXCR, one entry per CDR3 protein. Here the sample spans 11,000 or so distinct CDR3 sequences, approximately 3.7% being singletons. The source was PBMCs, collected at surgery. The receptors here all came from a female donor with early-stage non-small cell lung cancer. The conserved cysteine and the conserved F or W are not part of the CDR3 here. Fields, in order: clone size, J gene, V gene, CDR3 protein. Clone size appears in some rows only: once, few, many, or a class for an expanded clone.

size: -; J: TRBJ2-5; V: TRBV19; CDR3: ASTPGTSGSQETQY
size: many; J: TRBJ2-1; V: TRBV5-6; CDR3: ASSLDGDRGFNEQF
size: -; J: TRBJ2-7; V: TRBV7-2; CDR3: ASSQTASYEQY
size: many; J: TRBJ2-3; V: TRBV2; CDR3: ASTAAGGVADTQY
size: many; J: TRBJ2-7; V: TRBV27; CDR3: ASSHFRGYEQY
size: many; J: TRBJ1-2; V: TRBV5-1; CDR3: ASSLAGRDYGYT
size: -; J: TRBJ2-2; V: TRBV27; CDR3: ASSLIRLAENTGELF
size: many; J: TRBJ2-3; V: TRBV10-3; CDR3: AISAAGTGYGDTQY
size: many; J: TRBJ1-1; V: TRBV6-5; CDR3: ASSYGEGAEAF
size: many; J: TRBJ1-1; V: TRBV5-1; CDR3: ASSLRRGSTEAF
size: many; J: TRBJ1-1; V: TRBV6-2/TRBV6-3; CDR3: ASSYGTIAEAF
size: few; J: TRBJ1-4; V: TRBV6-5; CDR3: ASREGRGRNEKLF
size: many; J: TRBJ2-7; V: TRBV4-3; CDR3: ASSQEWLAGAYEQY
size: -; J: TRBJ1-1; V: TRBV6-2/TRBV6-3; CDR3: ASSYSSHRTGRAF
size: -; J: TRBJ2-7; V: TRBV4-3; CDR3: ASSQDFGDSYEQY
size: few; J: TRBJ2-1; V: TRBV15; CDR3: ATSRERLASPSNEQF
size: -; J: TRBJ2-2; V: TRBV24-1; CDR3: ATSRGTGELF
size: many; J: TRBJ2-6; V: TRBV30; CDR3: AWSAQSLGGANVLT
size: few; J: TRBJ1-2; V: TRBV6-6; CDR3: ASSYTTGPYGYT
size: few; J: TRBJ1-1; V: TRBV12-3/TRBV12-4; CDR3: ASSIGPGTEAF
size: many; J: TRBJ2-3; V: TRBV5-5; CDR3: ASSLGQVGDTQY
size: many; J: TRBJ1-1; V: TRBV3-1; CDR3: ASSLHTGGTEAF
size: many; J: TRBJ2-1; V: TRBV6-2/TRBV6-3; CDR3: ASAFTPSGTGFF
size: many; J: TRBJ2-1; V: TRBV12-3/TRBV12-4; CDR3: ASSSGLAGYNEQF
size: -; J: TRBJ1-2; V: TRBV19; CDR3: ARAGETNNYGYT
size: -; J: TRBJ2-2; V: TRBV6-2/TRBV6-3; CDR3: ASSTRRQGNSAGELF
size: many; J: TRBJ2-3; V: TRBV7-8; CDR3: ASRRTSGGSSDTQY
size: -; J: TRBJ2-7; V: TRBV21-1; CDR3: ASSNSGSLAQY
size: many; J: TRBJ2-5; V: TRBV7-9; CDR3: ASSPRLAGGKRQETQY
size: many; J: TRBJ1-3; V: TRBV11-2; CDR3: ASSLVPMGATGNTIY
size: many; J: TRBJ2-3; V: TRBV7-3; CDR3: ASSPGSGGGTDTQY
size: many; J: TRBJ2-7; V: TRBV20-1; CDR3: SAGKTGQSYEQY
size: -; J: TRBJ2-7; V: TRBV13; CDR3: ASSLEGPAGISYEQY
size: many; J: TRBJ2-4; V: TRBV7-2; CDR3: ASSRRGSGENKNIQY
size: -; J: TRBJ2-7; V: TRBV28; CDR3: ASSSRGAYEQY
size: few; J: TRBJ2-1; V: TRBV20-1; CDR3: SAMGTSGRAREQF
size: many; J: TRBJ2-6; V: TRBV6-6; CDR3: ASSSKGVSGANVLT
size: many; J: TRBJ2-7; V: TRBV20-1; CDR3: SARAGLGGYEQY
size: -; J: TRBJ2-5; V: TRBV6-2/TRBV6-3; CDR3: ASRYSGGETQY
size: -; J: TRBJ2-7; V: TRBV20-1; CDR3: SAKEGTVSYEQY
size: -; J: TRBJ1-5; V: TRBV12-3/TRBV12-4; CDR3: ASSFSGNQPQH
size: many; J: TRBJ2-1; V: TRBV20-1; CDR3: SARVENNEQF
size: many; J: TRBJ2-7; V: TRBV11-2; CDR3: ASSPGYGSYEQY
size: many; J: TRBJ2-3; V: TRBV20-1; CDR3: SARRGSSTDTQY
size: many; J: TRBJ1-3; V: TRBV20-1; CDR3: SARPDGYSGNTIY
size: many; J: TRBJ2-7; V: TRBV6-1; CDR3: ASSERGRPYEQY
size: many; J: TRBJ1-4; V: TRBV20-1; CDR3: SASRGTTNEKLF
size: many; J: TRBJ2-7; V: TRBV11-2; CDR3: ASSLNIPDRVGYEQY
size: medium-sized; J: TRBJ2-2; V: TRBV3-1; CDR3: ASSQAVGGELF
size: many; J: TRBJ2-5; V: TRBV19; CDR3: ASSMGRAETQY
size: many; J: TRBJ2-1; V: TRBV6-5; CDR3: ASSHSDSNNEQF
size: many; J: TRBJ1-1; V: TRBV21-1; CDR3: ASSKVVDTEAF
size: medium-sized; J: TRBJ2-7; V: TRBV9; CDR3: ASSPWDRTYEQY
size: few; J: TRBJ1-5; V: TRBV19; CDR3: ASVGQRASIVGNQPQH
size: -; J: TRBJ1-2; V: TRBV7-2; CDR3: ASSLDGAANYGYT
size: many; J: TRBJ1-1; V: TRBV20-1; CDR3: SARRATMNTEAF
size: many; J: TRBJ2-4; V: TRBV18; CDR3: ASSPNRAKNIQY